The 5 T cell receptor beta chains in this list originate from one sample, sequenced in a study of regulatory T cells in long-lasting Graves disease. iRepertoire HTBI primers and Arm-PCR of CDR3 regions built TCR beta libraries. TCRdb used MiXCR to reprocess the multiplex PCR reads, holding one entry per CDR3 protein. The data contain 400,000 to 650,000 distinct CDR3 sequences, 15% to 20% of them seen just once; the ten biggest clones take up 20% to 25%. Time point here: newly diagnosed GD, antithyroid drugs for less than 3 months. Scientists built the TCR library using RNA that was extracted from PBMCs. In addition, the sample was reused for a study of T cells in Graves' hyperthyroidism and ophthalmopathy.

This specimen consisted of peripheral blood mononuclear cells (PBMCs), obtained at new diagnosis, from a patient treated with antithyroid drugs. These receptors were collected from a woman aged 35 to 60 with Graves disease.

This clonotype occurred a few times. CDR3 loop: CASSLEGGVTGELFF. DNA of the CDR3: TGTGCCAGCAGCTTGGAAGGGGGGGTCACCGGGGAGCTGTTTTTT. The chain uses TRBV5-4 and TRBJ2-2; weak D call: TRBD2 (7 bases). The V gene lost 0 bases and the J gene lost 4 bases, with 10 bases spanning the gap. Per germline, CDR1 SGHNT and CDR2 YYREEE (reference sequence). The CDR3 is 15 residues long. The variable domain in full, with the rest retrieved from reference TRBV5-4 and TRBJ2-2, is ETGVTQSPTHLIKTRGQQVTLRCSSQSGHNTVSWYQQALGQGPQFIFQYYREEENGRGNFPPRFSGLQFPNYSSELNVNALELDDSALYLCASSLEGGVTGELFFGEGSRLTVL.

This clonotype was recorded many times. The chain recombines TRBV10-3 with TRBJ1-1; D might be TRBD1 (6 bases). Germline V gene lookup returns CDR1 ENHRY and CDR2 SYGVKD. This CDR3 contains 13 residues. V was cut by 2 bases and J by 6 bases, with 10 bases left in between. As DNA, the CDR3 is TGTGCCATCAGTGAGAGGGGGGAGGCTGAAGCTTTCTTT. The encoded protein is CAISERGEAEAFF.

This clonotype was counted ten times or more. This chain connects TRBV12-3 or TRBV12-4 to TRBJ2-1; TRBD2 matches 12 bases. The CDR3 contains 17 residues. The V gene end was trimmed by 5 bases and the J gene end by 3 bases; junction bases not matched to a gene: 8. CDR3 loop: CASSLGLAGFVYNEQFF. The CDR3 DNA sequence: TGTGCCAGCAGTCTCGGACTAGCGGGGTTCGTCTACAATGAGCAGTTCTTC.

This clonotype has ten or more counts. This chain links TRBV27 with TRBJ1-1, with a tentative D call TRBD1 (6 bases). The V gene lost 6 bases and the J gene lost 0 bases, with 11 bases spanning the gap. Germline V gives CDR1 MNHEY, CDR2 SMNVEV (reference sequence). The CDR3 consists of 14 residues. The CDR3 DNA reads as TGTGCCAGCAGGGACAGTCCCATGAACACTGAAGCTTTCTTT. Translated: CASRDSPMNTEAFF.

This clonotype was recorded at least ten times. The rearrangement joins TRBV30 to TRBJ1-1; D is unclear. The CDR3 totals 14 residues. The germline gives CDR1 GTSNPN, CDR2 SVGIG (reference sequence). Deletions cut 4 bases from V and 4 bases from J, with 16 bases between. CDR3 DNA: TGTGCCTGGACAATCCGGGCCAGGATCACTGAAGCTTTCTTT. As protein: CAWTIRARITEAFF.